This entry lists 22 T cell receptor beta chains sequenced from one sample in a study of cytomegalovirus exposure and HLA in healthy donors. The PCR made use of 60 Vbeta and 13 Jbeta primers. Repertoires were generated with immunoSEQ multiplex PCR, while TCRdb's copy carries only in-frame clones and drops some. The sample has approximately 160,000 clones, approximately 80% seen once. Material: PBMCs. The receptors come from a woman in her twenties or thirties in good health and CMV-seronegative.

This clone has only one observation. The chain has TRBV6-6 and TRBJ1-2; 12 positions match TRBD1. CDR3 size: 13 residues. With V trimmed by 6 bases and J by 7 bases, 3 bases remained unmatched. The germline V gene encodes CDR1 MNHNY and CDR2 SVGAGI (reference sequence). CDR3 loop: CASRGTGGVGYTF. The CDR3 DNA reads as TGTGCCAGCAGGGGGACAGGGGGCGTTGGCTACACCTTC.

The chain couples TRBV2 to TRBJ2-2, with a possible D match to TRBD2 (6 bases). This CDR3 has 17 amino acids. The V end lost 3 bases, the J end lost 3 bases, and 17 bases lay between the germline ends. Germline lookup yields CDR1 SNHLY and CDR2 FYNNEI. The CDR3 DNA reads as TGTGCCAGCAGTGATAACCCCCGCGGGGAGGACACCGGGGAGCTGTTTTTT. Protein: CASSDNPRGEDTGELFF.

This clone has just a few counts. The chain carries TRBV4-2 and TRBJ2-4; 12 nucleotides agree with TRBD1. Germline V gene sequence: CDR1 LGHNA, CDR2 YNFKEQ. CDR3 length: 16 amino acids. The V segment lost 4 bases and the J segment 2 bases; nucleotides outside the gene matches: 3. DNA of the CDR3: TGTGCCAGCAGCCTGGGACAGGGGGCGACCAAAAACATTCAGTACTTC. Its protein product is CASSLGQGATKNIQYF.

The rearrangement joins TRBV11-3 to TRBJ2-7, with 10 bases aligning to TRBD1. The CDR3 contains 17 residues. The ends lost 5 bases at V and 3 bases at J; junction bases unmatched: 13. Per germline, CDR1 SGHNT and CDR2 YENEEA. In nucleotides, the CDR3 is TGTGCCAGCAGCGTAATTCAGACCGGGACAGGGGACTACGAGCAGTACTTC. Its translation: CASSVIQTGTGDYEQYF.

V is TRBV19 and J is TRBJ1-5; 9 nucleotides match TRBD1. Germline V gene data show CDR1 as LNHDA and CDR2 as SQIVND (reference sequence). The CDR3 sequence is 16 residues long. V shed 3 bases, J shed 6 bases, and the junction held 9 bases outside the gene matches. In DNA form, the CDR3 reads TGTGCCAGTAGTATCCCCCCCGGGACAGGGATTCAGCCCCAGCATTTT. This encodes CASSIPPGTGIQPQHF.

The chain joins TRBV7-6 to TRBJ1-5, with D hard to call. The CDR3 sequence is 13 residues long. CDR1 is SGHVS, CDR2 FNYEAQ, per germline. Trimming pared 2 bases from V and 7 bases from J, leaving 9 bases between. The CDR3, as DNA: TGTGCCAGCAGCTTAACGAGCCTACAGCCCCAGCATTTT. Protein product: CASSLTSLQPQHF.

This clone was recorded once. The V and J genes are TRBV19 and TRBJ2-5; 9 bases map to TRBD1. The ends lost 3 bases at V and 4 bases at J; junction bases unmatched: 3. Germline lookup yields CDR1 LNHDA and CDR2 SQIVND (reference sequence). This CDR3 is built from 14 residues. The CDR3 reads CASSIEGQGETQYF. DNA for the CDR3: TGTGCCAGTAGTATCGAGGGACAGGGAGAGACCCAGTACTTC. The variable domain in full, completed from reference TRBV19 and TRBJ2-5, reads DGGITQSPKYLFRKEGQNVTLSCEQNLNHDAMYWYRQDPGQGLRLIYYSQIVNDFQKGDIAEGYSVSREKKESFPLTVTSAQKNPTAFYLCASSIEGQGETQYFGPGTRLLVL.

The chain carries TRBV4-1 and TRBJ1-5; a possible D gene is TRBD1 (5 bases). Trimming stripped 1 base from V and 2 bases from J, with 9 bases between. Germline CDR1 is MGHRA and CDR2 is YSYEKL. The CDR3 is 15 residues long. CDR3 in amino acids: CASSQGAGGNQPQHF. DNA for the CDR3: TGCGCCAGCAGCCAAGGGGCGGGGGGCAATCAGCCCCAGCATTTT.

This chain connects TRBV6-5 to TRBJ2-5, with D possibly being TRBD1 (6 bases). The CDR3 contains 15 residues. The germline V gene has CDR1 MNHEY and CDR2 SVGAGI. Between the trimmed V and J ends, which lost 6 bases and 5 bases, there was a span of 19 bases. The CDR3 region is CASSLSWTERETQYF. CDR3 in DNA: TGTGCCAGCAGCCTCTCCTGGACAGAAAGGGAGACCCAGTACTTC.

J is TRBJ2-5 and V is TRBV6-1; TRBD1 matches 8 bases. CDR3 length: 14 amino acids. In germline, CDR1 is MNHNS, CDR2 SASEGT. V was pared by 8 bases and J by 2 bases, with 7 bases of the junction left unmatched. CDR3 DNA sequence: TGTGCCAGCGGATGGACAGGGCGGCAAGAGACCCAGTACTTC. This codes for CASGWTGRQETQYF.

J is TRBJ2-1 and V is TRBV7-8, with D possibly TRBD2 on 6 matching bases. Trimming stripped 2 bases from V and 6 bases from J, with 20 bases between. Per germline, CDR1 SGHVS and CDR2 FQNEAQ. CDR3 length: 17 amino acids. This CDR3 reads CASSLRIGLGGGNEQFF. CDR3 in DNA: TGTGCCAGCAGCTTAAGGATCGGACTCGGGGGTGGCAATGAGCAGTTCTTC.

CDR3 in DNA: TGTGCCTGGAGTCAGGATGCTGGAAACACCATATATTTT. Translating gives CAWSQDAGNTIYF. The rearrangement joins TRBV30 to TRBJ1-3; D gene uncertain. V was shortened by 2 bases and J by 2 bases, with 7 bases between the two germline ends. CDR3 length: 13 residues. Germline V gives CDR1 GTSNPN, CDR2 SVGIG (reference sequence).

CDR3 nucleotide sequence: TGTGCCAGCAGTGATCGGGGTTCGGGGGGCTACACCTTC. This gives the protein CASSDRGSGGYTF. The chain carries TRBV2 and TRBJ1-2; D unresolved. The germline V and J ends were trimmed by 3 bases and 8 bases, with 13 bases remaining between them. CDR3 size: 13 residues. The germline CDR1 and CDR2 sequences are SNHLY and FYNNEI.

This clone was detected only once. This rearrangement joins TRBV25-1 to TRBJ1-1; possible D gene TRBD1, 6 bases. The germline gives CDR1 MGHDK, CDR2 SYGVNS. Deletions cut 8 bases from V and 8 bases from J, with 21 bases between. The CDR3 is made up of 14 amino acids. This CDR3 reads CASLSRGARIEAFF. CDR3 nucleotides: TGTGCCAGCCTCTCTCGGGGGGCGCGTATCGAAGCTTTCTTT.

V and J are TRBV6-1 and TRBJ2-7, with D perhaps TRBD1 (5 bases). Germline CDR1 is MNHNS and CDR2 is SASEGT. The CDR3 has 15 residues. V was trimmed by 3 bases and J by 7 bases, leaving 19 bases between them. Written as DNA, the CDR3 is TGTGCCAGCAGTGATAGGTCGGGCAGGGTGAGTGAGCAGTACTTC. As protein: CASSDRSGRVSEQYF.

The genes are TRBV5-1 and TRBJ2-7; 9 positions agree with TRBD2. Germline V lookup: CDR1 SGHRS, CDR2 YFSETQ. CDR3 length equals 15 residues. With V trimmed by 8 bases and J by 8 bases, 17 bases remained unmatched. The CDR3 protein is CASSPSGLAPVKQYF. The DNA for the CDR3 is TGCGCCAGTTCCCCATCCGGACTAGCGCCAGTCAAGCAGTACTTC.

The gene calls are TRBV9 and TRBJ2-5, with 11 bases aligning to TRBD1. Germline V CDR1 and CDR2: SGDLS, YYNGEE. The CDR3 totals 15 residues. V shed 4 bases and J 3 bases; nucleotides not matched to a gene: 5. The CDR3 loop is CASSWTGGMEETQYF. CDR3 sequence (DNA): TGTGCCAGCAGCTGGACAGGGGGCATGGAAGAGACCCAGTACTTC. Full variable domain (missing parts from reference TRBV9 and TRBJ2-5): DSGVTQTPKHLITATGQRVTLRCSPRSGDLSVYWYQQSLDQGLQFLIQYYNGEERAKGNILERFSAQQFPDLHSELNLSSLELGDSALYFCASSWTGGMEETQYFGPGTRLLVL.

This chain connects TRBV9 to TRBJ1-4, with D possibly being TRBD1 (5 bases). The V gene's germline CDR1 is SGDLS and CDR2 YYNGEE. The CDR3 length is 14 residues. V lost 4 bases to trimming and J lost 3 bases, with 10 bases between them. The CDR3 reads CASSRSGANEKLFF. The DNA for the CDR3 is TGTGCCAGCAGCCGGTCGGGGGCTAATGAAAAACTGTTTTTT.

The J gene is TRBJ1-2, the V gene TRBV18; TRBD1 might be the D (6 bases). V lost 3 bases, J lost 8 bases, and 13 bases lay in between. Germline-derived CDR1 and CDR2 are KGHSH and LQKENI. The CDR3 consists of 13 residues. The CDR3 region is CASSPGAREGYTF. The CDR3 DNA sequence: TGTGCCAGCTCACCGGGGGCCAGAGAGGGCTACACCTTC.

The chain couples TRBV7-2 to TRBJ1-3; D ambiguous. Germline V lookup: CDR1 SGHTA, CDR2 FQGNSA. V was cut by 5 bases and J by 4 bases, with 15 bases left in between. The CDR3 has 15 residues. In nucleotides, the CDR3 is TGTGCCAGCAGCCCCGGGAGGGCAGAAGGAAACACCATATATTTT. Translated, it gives CASSPGRAEGNTIYF.

J is TRBJ1-5 and V is TRBV30, with 8 bases that match TRBD1. Germline V CDR1 and CDR2: GTSNPN, SVGIG (reference sequence). This CDR3 contains 14 residues. J was trimmed by 1 base and V by 5 bases; bases with no gene match: 4. CDR3 sequence: CAWETGGSNQPQHF. In DNA form, the CDR3 reads TGTGCCTGGGAAACAGGGGGGAGCAATCAGCCCCAGCATTTT.

The chain employs TRBV9 and TRBJ2-7; a possible D gene is TRBD2 (6 bases). Trimming pared 0 bases from V and 5 bases from J, leaving 15 bases between. Germline V gene data show CDR1 as SGDLS and CDR2 as YYNGEE. CDR3 length: 15 residues. The CDR3 sequence is CASSVGGGVWNEQYF. CDR3 DNA sequence: TGTGCCAGCAGCGTAGGTGGCGGGGTGTGGAACGAGCAGTACTTC.